This T cell receptor beta chain comes out of a study of blood T cell repertoires in COVID-19. For the study at large: The United States, Italy and Spain provided the acute and convalescent COVID-19 samples. T cells, B-cell-depleted T cells, or PBMCs supplied cDNA or gDNA.

Authors' processing steps: Amplification with reference gene primers provided the estimates of nucleated cell counts. The repertoire was sequenced with immunoSEQ multiplex PCR; TCRdb's copy has only in-frame clones and lacks some. The DNA was the basis for D and trimming; V, J and clone size are from that table. Found here are roughly 53,000 clones, about 88% of them singletons; the top ten hold about 4.7%. CDR3 size: 15 residues. The V gene's germline CDR1 is SGHRS and CDR2 YFSETQ. V lost 3 bases and J lost 4; bases outside the gene matches: 7. The sequenced material came from peripheral blood. The J gene is TRBJ1-1, the V gene TRBV5-1, with 9 positions matching TRBD1. The receptor comes from a man aged 35 to 55 with active COVID-19. The DNA of the CDR3 is TGCGCCAGCAGCTCCACACAGACAGGGGGCACTGAAGCTTTCTTT. This encodes CASSSTQTGGTEAFF. Full variable domain (missing parts from reference TRBV5-1 and TRBJ1-1): KAGVTQTPRYLIKTRGQQVTLSCSPISGHRSVSWYQQTPGQGLQFLFEYFSETQRNKGNFPGRFSGRQFSNSRSEMNVSTLELGDSALYLCASSSTQTGGTEAFFGQGTRLTVV.